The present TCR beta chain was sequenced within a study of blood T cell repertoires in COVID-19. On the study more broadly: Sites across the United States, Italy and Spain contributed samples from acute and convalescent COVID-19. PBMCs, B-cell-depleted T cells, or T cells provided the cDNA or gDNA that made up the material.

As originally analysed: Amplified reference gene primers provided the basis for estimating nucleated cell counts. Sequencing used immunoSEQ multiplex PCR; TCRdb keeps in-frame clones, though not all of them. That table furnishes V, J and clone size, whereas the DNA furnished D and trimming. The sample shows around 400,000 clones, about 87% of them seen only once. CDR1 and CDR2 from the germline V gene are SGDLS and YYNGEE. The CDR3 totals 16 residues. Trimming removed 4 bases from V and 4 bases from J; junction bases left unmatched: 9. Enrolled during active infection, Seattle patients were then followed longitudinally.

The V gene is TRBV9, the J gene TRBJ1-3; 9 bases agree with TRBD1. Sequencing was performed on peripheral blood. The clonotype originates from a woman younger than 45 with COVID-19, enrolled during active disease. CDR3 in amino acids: CASSPQWDREGNTIYF. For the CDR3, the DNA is TGTGCCAGCAGCCCTCAGTGGGACAGGGAAGGAAACACCATATATTTT.